The 2 T cell receptor beta chains below were found in one sample sequenced in a study of tumor-infiltrating lymphocytes in primary liver carcinoma. Blood RNA was derived from unsorted whole blood, and germline DNA was extracted too. Using a constant-region primer together with ProtoScript II reverse transcriptase, TCR beta cDNA was made from roughly 540 ng of total RNA. Employing slightly modified ARM-PCR, three nested multiplex PCR rounds were run, and these gave rise to the TCR beta libraries. The study ran its first two PCR rounds for around 9 cycles each, using TRBV1-TRBV30 forward primers and a C-beta reverse primer. TCRdb ran MiXCR on the multiplex PCR reads and lists one entry per CDR3 protein. The table includes 300,000 to 400,000 distinct CDR3 sequences, about 61% detected once. The sample taken for sequencing was peripheral blood. The receptors originated from a man aged 35-49 years with primary liver carcinoma and hepatitis B virus infection.

In regard to this clonotype: At one boundary the junction diverges from the germline segment, which might be a read error. The chain employs TRBV11-2 and TRBJ2-1; TRBD2 is a possible D gene (5 bases). This CDR3 spans 16 amino acids. Germline assignment: CDR1 SGHAT and CDR2 FQNNGV. In DNA form, the CDR3 reads TGTGCCAGCAGTTCGTTGATATCCGGTGACTACAATGAGAAGTTATTC. Residues: CASSSLISGDYNEKLF.

This clonotype was counted between two and nine times. The J gene is TRBJ2-1, the V gene TRBV11-2; 10 bases agree with TRBD2. This CDR3 contains 16 residues. Germline lookup yields CDR1 SGHAT and CDR2 FQNNGV. V dropped 4 bases and J dropped 8; count of bases not matched to a gene: 11. In DNA, the CDR3 is TGTGCCAGCAGCTCAGATCGGTCTAGCGGGAGCCATGAGCAGTTCTTC. Protein sequence: CASSSDRSSGSHEQFF.